A selection of T cell receptor beta chains follows, all from one sample in a study of T cell changes during pregnancy in multiple sclerosis. Clones were sequenced by immunoSEQ multiplex PCR, and TCRdb holds only the in-frame ones, with some missing. The table lists some 110,000 clones, 80% to 95% of them singletons. The input for sequencing was peripheral blood, taken in the third trimester of pregnancy. The source is a female donor with multiple sclerosis, enrolled in a pregnancy study. Both conserved end residues are part of each CDR3. The D gene is left open where the match is weak. A row's size may be missing; if present it is once, few, many or a size class.

v_call	d_call	clone_size	j_call	cdr3_nt	cdr3_aa
TRBV5-5	TRBD1	.	TRBJ1-2	TGTGCCAGCAGCCCTCCGGGACAGAGCTATGGCTACACCTTC	CASSPPGQSYGYTF
TRBV5-5	.	.	TRBJ1-5	TGTGCCAGCAGCTTAAACCCCATGCAGGGAGGACTTACCAATCAGCCCCAGCATTTT	CASSLNPMQGGLTNQPQHF
TRBV6-5	.	.	TRBJ1-1	TGTGCCAGCAGTTCCGGGGTTAACACTGAAGCTTTCTTT	CASSSGVNTEAFF
TRBV9	TRBD1	once	TRBJ2-7	TGTGCCAGCAGCACCGGGACAGGGTCTCCGTACGAGCAGTACTTC	CASSTGTGSPYEQYF
TRBV19	.	.	TRBJ1-5	TGTGCCAGTAGTAACAGTTTAGTTCAGCCCCAGCATTTT	CASSNSLVQPQHF
TRBV4-2	.	few	TRBJ2-7	TGTGCCAGCAGCCAAGGTCCAACCTCGGCGGCCTCCTACGAGCAGTACTTC	CASSQGPTSAASYEQYF
TRBV2	.	.	TRBJ2-2	TGTGCCAGCAGTGCAACGGGGGACTGGGAGCTGTTTTTT	CASSATGDWELFF
TRBV10-2	.	.	TRBJ2-1	TGCGCCAGCAGGGACACAGGGAATCTTTACAATGAGCAGTTCTTC	CASRDTGNLYNEQFF
TRBV5-4	TRBD2	.	TRBJ2-1	TGTGCCAGCAGCTCCGGGGGGGTCGTGGGGAGCTCCTACAATGAGCAGTTCTTC	CASSSGGVVGSSYNEQFF
TRBV13	.	.	TRBJ2-5	TGTGCCAGCAGCTTATTTGCGGGCGGCTCGTTAGATGACCTAGAGACCCAGTACTTC	CASSLFAGGSLDDLETQYF
TRBV19	TRBD2	.	TRBJ2-1	TGTGCCAGTAGTGTGGGACTAGCGGGAGGGAATGAGCAGTTCTTC	CASSVGLAGGNEQFF
TRBV19	TRBD1	.	TRBJ1-4	TGTGCCAGTTCACGTTACAGGGGAACTAATGAAAAACTGTTTTTT	CASSRYRGTNEKLFF
TRBV18	.	.	TRBJ2-7	TGTGCCAGCTCACCACTGCAGGGTTCCAACGAGCAGTACTTC	CASSPLQGSNEQYF
TRBV5-4	TRBD1	.	TRBJ1-1	TGTGCCAGCAGTACACGGACAGGCGAGAACACTGAAGCTTTCTTT	CASSTRTGENTEAFF
TRBV19	TRBD2	.	TRBJ2-1	TGTGCCAGTAGTATAGTGGCGGGAGGGAACAATGAGCAGTTCTTC	CASSIVAGGNNEQFF
TRBV6-5	.	.	TRBJ1-3	TGTGCCAGCAAGAAAACAGGGCACTCTGGAAACACCATATATTTT	CASKKTGHSGNTIYF
TRBV27	.	.	TRBJ1-1	TGTGCCAGCACCCCCGGGGGGCCAGCCGCTGAAGCTTTCTTT	CASTPGGPAAEAFF
TRBV6-5	TRBD2	few	TRBJ2-1	TGTGCCAGCAGTTCTTCTAGCGGAGACAATGAGCAGTTCTTC	CASSSSSGDNEQFF
TRBV4-1	.	once	TRBJ2-3	TGCGCCAGCGCCAAGAGTGTCGCAGATACGCAGTATTTT	CASAKSVADTQYF
TRBV6-6	.	.	TRBJ1-3	TGTGCCAGCAGGGGGACTGCGGCTGGAAACACCATATATTTT	CASRGTAAGNTIYF
TRBV21-1	.	.	TRBJ1-5	.	CASSKVGTGTNQPQHF
TRBV18	.	.	TRBJ2-2	TGTGCCAGCTCACCCCGGACAGCAAGGCCCACCGGGGAGCTGTTTTTT	CASSPRTARPTGELFF
TRBV5-6	.	.	TRBJ2-7	TGTGCCAGCAGCTTCCGGGGTAGTGGACAGAGCTCCTACGAGCAGTACTTC	CASSFRGSGQSSYEQYF
TRBV7-3	TRBD2	.	TRBJ2-1	TGTGCCAGCAGCTCGGGACTAGCGGGGAACAATGAGCAGTTCTTC	CASSSGLAGNNEQFF
TRBV7-9	TRBD1	.	TRBJ2-3	TGTGCCAGCAGCCTCGCCGGGACAGTGAACACAGATACGCAGTATTTT	CASSLAGTVNTDTQYF
TRBV5-1	TRBD1	.	TRBJ2-3	TGCGCCAGCAGCTTCGGGGACAGGGGCCTAGATACGCAGTATTTT	CASSFGDRGLDTQYF
TRBV19	.	.	TRBJ2-1	TGTGCCAGTAGTATAGACCCCACCTACAATGAGCAGTTCTTC	CASSIDPTYNEQFF
TRBV2	TRBD2	few	TRBJ2-7	TGTGCCAGCAGTGGGGCGGGACTACCCGAGCAGTACTTC	CASSGAGLPEQYF
TRBV2	.	.	TRBJ1-4	TGTGCCAGCAGTGAAATAATTCGAAGTCCAGCAACTAATGAAAAACTGTTTTTT	CASSEIIRSPATNEKLFF
TRBV28	TRBD1	.	TRBJ1-2	TGTGCCAGCGGATTTTCGACAGGGTCTGGCTACACCTTC	CASGFSTGSGYTF
TRBV29-1	.	.	TRBJ1-4	TGCAGCGTTGAGGCCGTTAGGGGTGAAAAACTGTTTTTT	CSVEAVRGEKLFF
TRBV11-2	TRBD2	.	TRBJ2-7	TGTGCCAGCACCCCCAGCGGGGCCTCCTACGAGCAGTACTTC	CASTPSGASYEQYF
TRBV19	.	.	TRBJ1-5	TGTGCCAGTAGGGGAGGGGTTCAGCCCCAGCATTTT	CASRGGVQPQHF
TRBV7-9	.	.	TRBJ1-6	TGTGCCAGCAGCTTAGGGAGGGGCGACCTCTCCTATAATTCACCCCTCCACTTT	CASSLGRGDLSYNSPLHF
TRBV7-9	TRBD1	.	TRBJ1-2	TGTGCCAGCAGCGCTGGGGGACAGGGGCTATTCGATGGGGGCTACACCTTC	CASSAGGQGLFDGGYTF
TRBV19	.	.	TRBJ2-1	TGTGCCAGTAGTACGGGGAGCTCCTACAATGAGCAGTTCTTC	CASSTGSSYNEQFF
TRBV2	TRBD2	.	TRBJ2-5	TGTGCCAGCAGCCCGGGACTAGGTGAGACCCAGTACTTC	CASSPGLGETQYF
TRBV5-5	.	.	TRBJ1-4	TGTGCCAGCAGCTGGAGGGCCGGAGCAACTAATGAAAAACTGTTTTTT	CASSWRAGATNEKLFF
TRBV30	.	.	TRBJ1-1	TGTGCCTGGACACAGGGTTTTGCTGAAGCTTTCTTT	CAWTQGFAEAFF
TRBV30	TRBD1	.	TRBJ1-1	TGTGCCCGGACAGGGGCCCCGAAGACTGAAGCTTTCTTT	CARTGAPKTEAFF
TRBV27	.	.	TRBJ1-2	TGTGCCAGCAGTTTATCGGTCAGGGGAGCCTATGGCTACACCTTC	CASSLSVRGAYGYTF
TRBV5-1	TRBD1	.	TRBJ2-1	TGCGCCAGCAGCTTCTCCGGGACAGGGGGCGGAGATGAGCAGTTCTTC	CASSFSGTGGGDEQFF
TRBV7-2	.	.	TRBJ2-6	TGTGCCAGCAGCCAATCTGGGGCCAACGTCCTGACTTTC	CASSQSGANVLTF
TRBV5-5	TRBD2	.	TRBJ2-1	TGTGCCAGCAGCTTGGGGTGGCTAGCGGGATGGGAGCAGTTCTTC	CASSLGWLAGWEQFF
TRBV5-1	.	.	TRBJ1-3	TGCGCCAGCAGCTTGGGGGACGGGGGCTCTGGAAACACCATATATTTT	CASSLGDGGSGNTIYF
TRBV2	.	.	TRBJ2-2	TGTGCCAGCAGTGAAGCCCGGGACGGGGAGCTGTTTTTT	CASSEARDGELFF
TRBV19	TRBD1	.	TRBJ1-6	TGTGCCAGTAGTGTCCGGGACAGATTTCGACCCCTCCACTTT	CASSVRDRFRPLHF
TRBV2	TRBD1	.	TRBJ2-3	TGTGCCAGCAGTGAAGATACAGGGGAAAGAGATACGCAGTATTTT	CASSEDTGERDTQYF
TRBV6-1	.	.	TRBJ1-1	TGTGCCAGCAGTGAATATGGGCAGATTAACACTGAAGCTTTCTTT	CASSEYGQINTEAFF
TRBV7-8	.	.	TRBJ1-4	TGTGCCAGCAGCCCGGACAGAGGGAGGGATGAAAAACTGTTTTTT	CASSPDRGRDEKLFF
TRBV27	TRBD1	.	TRBJ2-7	TGTGCCAGCAGTTTACAGGGGGCCTACGAGCAGTACTTC	CASSLQGAYEQYF
TRBV6-6	TRBD1	.	TRBJ2-5	TGTGCCAGCAGCCAGGACAGGGGGGAGACCCAGTACTTC	CASSQDRGETQYF
TRBV4-1	TRBD1	once	TRBJ2-7	TGCGCCAGCAGCTACCGACAGGGCGGCTCCTACGAGCAGTACTTC	CASSYRQGGSYEQYF
TRBV19	TRBD1	.	TRBJ2-7	TGTGCCAGTAGTAGGACAGGGGTTGGGCACTACGAGCAGTACTTC	CASSRTGVGHYEQYF
TRBV7-9	TRBD1	once	TRBJ1-3	TGTGCCAGCAGCTTCGACAGGGACTCTGGAAACACCATATATTTT	CASSFDRDSGNTIYF